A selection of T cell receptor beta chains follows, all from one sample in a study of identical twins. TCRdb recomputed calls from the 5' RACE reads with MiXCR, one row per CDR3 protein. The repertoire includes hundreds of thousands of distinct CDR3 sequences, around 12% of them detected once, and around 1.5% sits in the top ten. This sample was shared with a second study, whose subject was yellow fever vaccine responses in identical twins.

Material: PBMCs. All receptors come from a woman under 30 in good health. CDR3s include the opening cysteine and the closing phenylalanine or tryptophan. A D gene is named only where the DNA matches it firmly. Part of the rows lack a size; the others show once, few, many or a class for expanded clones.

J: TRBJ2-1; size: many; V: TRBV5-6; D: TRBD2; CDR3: CASSLDGLAGHNEQFF; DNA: TGTGCCAGCAGCTTAGACGGACTAGCGGGTCACAATGAGCAGTTCTTC
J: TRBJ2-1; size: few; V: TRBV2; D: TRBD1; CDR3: CASRGTGGGARFF; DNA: TGTGCCAGCAGGGGGACAGGGGGCGGAGCGCGGTTCTTC
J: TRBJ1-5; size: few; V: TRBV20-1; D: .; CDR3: CSARDSPNQPQHF; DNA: TGCAGTGCTAGAGACAGTCCCAATCAGCCCCAGCATTTT
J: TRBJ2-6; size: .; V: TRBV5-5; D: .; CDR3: CASSLVLAGANVLTF; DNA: TGTGCCAGCAGCTTGGTACTCGCCGGGGCCAACGTCCTGACTTTC
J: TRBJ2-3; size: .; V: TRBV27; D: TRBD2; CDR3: CASSSPSSAGGRTDTQYF; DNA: TGTGCCAGCAGTTCCCCCTCCTCAGCGGGAGGGCGGACAGATACGCAGTATTTT
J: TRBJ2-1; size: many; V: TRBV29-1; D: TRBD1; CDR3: CSAARQGKDNEQFF; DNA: TGCAGCGCTGCAAGACAGGGCAAAGACAATGAGCAGTTCTTC
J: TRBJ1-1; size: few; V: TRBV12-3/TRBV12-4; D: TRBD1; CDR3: CASTDRGRWDTEAFF; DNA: TGTGCCAGCACCGACAGGGGGCGCTGGGACACTGAAGCTTTCTTT
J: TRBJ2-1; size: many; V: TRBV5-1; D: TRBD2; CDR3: CASSAGTSGAYNEQFF; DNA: TGCGCCAGCAGTGCCGGGACTAGCGGGGCATACAATGAGCAGTTCTTC
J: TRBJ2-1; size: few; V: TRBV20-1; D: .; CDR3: CSASVGTAHRRGEQFF; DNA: TGCAGTGCTAGCGTTGGGACTGCCCACCGTCGGGGAGAGCAGTTCTTC
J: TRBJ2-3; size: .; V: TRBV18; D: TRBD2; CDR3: CASSANGLATDTQYF; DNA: TGTGCCAGCTCAGCAAACGGACTAGCGACAGATACGCAGTATTTT
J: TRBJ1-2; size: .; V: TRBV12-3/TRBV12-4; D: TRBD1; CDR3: CASSDRGPYGYTF; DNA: TGTGCCAGCAGTGACAGGGGCCCCTATGGCTACACCTTC
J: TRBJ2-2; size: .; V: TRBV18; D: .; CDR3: CASSPPVFGELFF; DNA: TGTGCCAGCTCACCACCGGTGTTCGGGGAGCTGTTTTTT
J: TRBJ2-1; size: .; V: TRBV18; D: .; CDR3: CASSPSVSVQGYNEQFF; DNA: TGTGCCAGCTCACCATCGGTGAGTGTCCAGGGCTACAATGAGCAGTTCTTC
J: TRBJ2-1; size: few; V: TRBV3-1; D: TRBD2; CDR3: CASSQSLRLAGGPSSYNEQFF; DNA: TGTGCCAGCAGCCAAAGTCTTAGACTAGCGGGGGGCCCGAGCTCCTACAATGAGCAGTTCTTC
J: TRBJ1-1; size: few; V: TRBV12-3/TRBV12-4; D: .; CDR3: CASSFSRAEAFF; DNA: TGTGCCAGCAGTTTTTCCAGGGCTGAAGCTTTCTTT
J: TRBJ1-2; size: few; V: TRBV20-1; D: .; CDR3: CSARDSNYGYTF; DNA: TGCAGTGCTAGGGACAGTAACTATGGCTACACCTTC
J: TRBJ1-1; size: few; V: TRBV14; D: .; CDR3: CASSQVGWTTEAFF; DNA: TGTGCCAGCAGCCAAGTGGGGTGGACCACTGAAGCTTTCTTT
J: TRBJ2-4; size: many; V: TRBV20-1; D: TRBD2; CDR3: CSASSGTSGGPPSRAKNIQYF; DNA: TGCAGTGCTAGCTCCGGGACTAGCGGGGGCCCGCCCTCAAGGGCCAAAAACATTCAGTACTTC
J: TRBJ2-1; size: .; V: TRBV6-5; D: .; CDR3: CASSYSAGASYNEQFF; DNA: TGTGCCAGCAGTTACTCTGCAGGGGCTTCCTACAATGAGCAGTTCTTC
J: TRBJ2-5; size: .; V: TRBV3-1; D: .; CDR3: CASCHGQGKTQYF; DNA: TGTGCCAGCTGCCACGGGCAGGGAAAGACCCAGTACTTC
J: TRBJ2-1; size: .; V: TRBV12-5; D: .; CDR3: CASGSGQGTYNEQFF; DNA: TGTGCTAGTGGTTCGGGGCAGGGAACCTACAATGAGCAGTTCTTC
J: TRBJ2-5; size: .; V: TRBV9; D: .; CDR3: CASSAGGAPETQYF; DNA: TGTGCCAGCAGCGCCGGGGGAGCCCCAGAGACCCAGTACTTC
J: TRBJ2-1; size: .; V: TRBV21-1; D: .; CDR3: CASSKEGGSSYNEQFF; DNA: TGTGCCAGCAGCAAAGAGGGCGGGAGCTCCTACAATGAGCAGTTCTTC
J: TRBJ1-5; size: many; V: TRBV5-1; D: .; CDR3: CASSFNPDQPQHF; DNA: TGCGCCAGCAGCTTCAACCCCGATCAGCCCCAGCATTTT
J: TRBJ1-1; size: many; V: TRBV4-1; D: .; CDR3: CASSARTELNTEAFF; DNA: TGCGCCAGCAGCGCCCGGACAGAGTTGAACACTGAAGCTTTCTTT
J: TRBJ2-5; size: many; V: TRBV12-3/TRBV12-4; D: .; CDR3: CASSIGTQETQYF; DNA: TGTGCCAGCAGCATTGGGACCCAAGAGACCCAGTACTTC
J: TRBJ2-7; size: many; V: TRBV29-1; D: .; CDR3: CSVQTGGPYEQYF; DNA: TGCAGCGTCCAGACAGGTGGACCCTACGAGCAGTACTTC
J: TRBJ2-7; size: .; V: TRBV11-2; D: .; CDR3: CASSLTGPHEQYF; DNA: TGTGCCAGCAGCTTAACCGGGCCCCACGAGCAGTACTTC
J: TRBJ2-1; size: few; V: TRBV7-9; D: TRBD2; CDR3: CASSNLGLNNNEQFF; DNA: TGTGCCAGCAGCAACCTGGGACTAAATAACAATGAGCAGTTCTTC
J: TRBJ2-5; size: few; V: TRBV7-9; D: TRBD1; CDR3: CASSSRQGASQETQYF; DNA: TGTGCCAGCAGCTCGCGACAGGGGGCTTCTCAAGAGACCCAGTACTTC
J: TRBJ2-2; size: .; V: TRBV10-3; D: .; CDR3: CAIGTGRTGTGELFF; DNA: TGTGCCATCGGGACGGGGAGAACTGGCACCGGGGAGCTGTTTTTT
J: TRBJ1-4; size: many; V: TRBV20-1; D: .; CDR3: CSARSGVNEKLFF; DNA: TGCAGTGCTAGATCGGGGGTTAATGAAAAACTGTTTTTT
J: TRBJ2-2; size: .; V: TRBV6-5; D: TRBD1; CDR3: CASSYSDYTGTDYTGELFF; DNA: TGTGCCAGCAGTTACTCCGATTACACCGGGACAGATTACACCGGGGAGCTGTTTTTT
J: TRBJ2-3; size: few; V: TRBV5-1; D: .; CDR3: CASSLVLSSTDTQYF; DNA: TGCGCCAGCAGCTTGGTTCTGTCTAGCACAGATACGCAGTATTTT
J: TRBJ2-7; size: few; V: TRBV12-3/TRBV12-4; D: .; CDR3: CASKRDRQDGGQYF; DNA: TGTGCCAGCAAGCGGGACAGGCAGGATGGGGGGCAGTACTTC
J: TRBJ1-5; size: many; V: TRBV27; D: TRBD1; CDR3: CASSFTGGVGQPQHF; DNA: TGTGCCAGCAGTTTTACAGGGGGGGTTGGACAGCCCCAGCATTTT
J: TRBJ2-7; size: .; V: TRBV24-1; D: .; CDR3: CATSDWRGPSYEQYF; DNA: TGTGCCACCAGTGATTGGAGAGGACCATCCTACGAGCAGTACTTC
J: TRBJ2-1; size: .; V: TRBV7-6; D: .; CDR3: CASSPVKGGAYNEQFF; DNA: TGTGCCAGCAGCCCCGTAAAGGGGGGAGCCTACAATGAGCAGTTCTTC
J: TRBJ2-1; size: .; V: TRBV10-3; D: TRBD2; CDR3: CAISESMLTSGDFYNEQFF; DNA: TGTGCCATCAGTGAGTCGATGTTGACTAGCGGGGACTTCTACAATGAGCAGTTCTTC
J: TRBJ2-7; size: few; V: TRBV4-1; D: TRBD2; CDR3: CASSRVSGREVDEQYF; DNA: TGCGCCAGCAGCCGAGTCTCGGGGCGGGAGGTTGACGAGCAGTACTTC
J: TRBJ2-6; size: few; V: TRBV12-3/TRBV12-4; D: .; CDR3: CASGAQGTNVLTF; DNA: TGTGCCAGCGGTGCACAGGGAACCAACGTCCTGACTTTC
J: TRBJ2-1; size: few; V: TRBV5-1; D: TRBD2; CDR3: CASSWTSGVTYNEQFF; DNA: TGCGCCAGCAGCTGGACTAGCGGGGTCACCTACAATGAGCAGTTCTTC
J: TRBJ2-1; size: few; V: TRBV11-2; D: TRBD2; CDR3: CASSLQMGRGNEQFF; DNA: TGTGCCAGCAGCCTTCAGATGGGGAGGGGAAATGAGCAGTTCTTC
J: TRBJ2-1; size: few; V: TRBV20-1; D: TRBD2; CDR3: CSARGEREGLNEQFF; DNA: TGCAGTGCTAGAGGAGAACGGGAGGGCCTCAATGAGCAGTTCTTC
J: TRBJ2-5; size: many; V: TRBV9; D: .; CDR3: CASSPPTSQETQYF; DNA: TGTGCCAGCAGCCCCCCGACTAGCCAAGAGACCCAGTACTTC
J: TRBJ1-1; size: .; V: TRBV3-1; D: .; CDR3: CASSPGLLGDTEAFF; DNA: TGTGCCAGCAGCCCTGGACTTCTAGGAGACACTGAAGCTTTCTTT
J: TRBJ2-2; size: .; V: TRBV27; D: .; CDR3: CASSPTTGSGFGELFF; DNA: TGTGCCAGCAGTCCGACCACAGGGTCGGGCTTCGGGGAGCTGTTTTTT
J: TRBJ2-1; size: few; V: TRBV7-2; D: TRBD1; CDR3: CASSLNRDRNNEQFF; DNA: TGTGCCAGCAGCTTGAACCGGGACAGAAACAATGAGCAGTTCTTC
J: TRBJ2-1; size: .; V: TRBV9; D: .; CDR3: CASSSQHEQFF; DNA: TGTGCCAGCAGCTCACAGCATGAGCAGTTCTTC
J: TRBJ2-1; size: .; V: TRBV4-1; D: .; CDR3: CASSQVGLAISEQFF; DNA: TGCGCCAGCAGCCAAGTGGGGCTAGCTATTTCTGAGCAGTTCTTC
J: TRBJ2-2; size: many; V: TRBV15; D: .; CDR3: CATSRDRDANTGELFF; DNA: TGTGCCACCAGCAGAGATCGGGATGCGAACACCGGGGAGCTGTTTTTT
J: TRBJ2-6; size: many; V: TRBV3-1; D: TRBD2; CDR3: CASSRLAGVSGANVLTF; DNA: TGTGCCAGCAGTAGACTAGCGGGAGTCAGTGGGGCCAACGTCCTGACTTTC
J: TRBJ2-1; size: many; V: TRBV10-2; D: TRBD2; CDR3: CASREAGLALNEQFF; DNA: TGCGCCAGCAGGGAAGCGGGACTGGCGCTCAATGAGCAGTTCTTC
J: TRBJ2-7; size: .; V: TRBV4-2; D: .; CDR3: CASSQDLDSVYEQYF; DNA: TGTGCCAGCAGCCAAGATCTGGATAGCGTATACGAGCAGTACTTC